This TCR beta chain is drawn from a study of T cell responses to AZD1222 COVID-19 vaccine. Study results and limitations: In a largely white British group with more females than males, clonal diversity was possibly underestimated. Only a handful of people who got AZD1222 tested seropositive at baseline.

Produced via immunoSEQ multiplex PCR; TCRdb's table is partial and in-frame only. The sample lists some 100,000 clones, roughly nine tenths occurring once. As to this clone: Its antigen is as yet unknown. One junction end does not reproduce the germline sequence, and a read error may be involved.

The V gene's germline CDR1 is SNHLY and CDR2 FYNNEI. The CDR3 runs to 19 residues. The genes are TRBV2 and TRBJ2-1; the match to TRBD2 covers 14 bases. The sample consisted of peripheral blood, taken 28 days after the second AZD1222 dose. This receptor was taken from an adult who received the AZD1222 COVID-19 vaccine. The CDR3 spells CASSEDFPGTSGSYNEQFF. The CDR3 region has the DNA TGTGCCAGCAGCGAAGACTTCCCAGGGACTAGCGGGAGCTACAATGAGCAGTTCTTC.